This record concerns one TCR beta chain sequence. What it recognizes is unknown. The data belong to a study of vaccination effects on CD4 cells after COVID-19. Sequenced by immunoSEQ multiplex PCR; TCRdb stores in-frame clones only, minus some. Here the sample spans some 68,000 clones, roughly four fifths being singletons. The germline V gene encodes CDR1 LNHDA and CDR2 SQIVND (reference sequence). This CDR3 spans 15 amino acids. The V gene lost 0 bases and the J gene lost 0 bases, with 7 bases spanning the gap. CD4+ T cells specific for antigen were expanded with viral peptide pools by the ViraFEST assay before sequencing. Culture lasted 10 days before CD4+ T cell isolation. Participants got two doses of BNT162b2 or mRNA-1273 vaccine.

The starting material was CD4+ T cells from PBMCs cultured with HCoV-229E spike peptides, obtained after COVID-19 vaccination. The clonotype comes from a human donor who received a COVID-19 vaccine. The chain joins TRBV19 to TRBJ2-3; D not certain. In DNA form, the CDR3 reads TGTGCCAGTAGTATAGATTACGACAGCACAGATACGCAGTATTTT. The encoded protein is CASSIDYDSTDTQYF.